This TCR beta chain was retrieved from a study of identical twins. This CDR3 has 13 amino acids. Germline V lookup: CDR1 LNHNV, CDR2 YYDKDF (reference sequence). V lost 1 base and J 11 bases, leaving 11 bases between the germline ends. This clonotype was detected only a few times. Its antigen is as yet unknown. Unique molecular identifiers were present on the cDNA, and a universal primer site came from template switching. TCRdb recomputed calls from the 5' RACE reads with MiXCR, one row per CDR3 protein. The sample consists of a few hundred thousand distinct CDR3 sequences, 18% of them appearing once. Healthy Caucasians were all of the donors. Points from the study as a whole: Abundant cord blood beta clonotypes carried fewer insertions; memory repertoires showed none. Conclusions leaned on cross-sectional statistical analysis and did not track the same donors over time.

V usage is TRBV15 and J usage is TRBJ1-4; TRBD1 might be the D (5 bases). This clonotype was sampled from a middle-aged man in good health. The specimen was naive T cells sorted from blood. The CDR3 spells CATSRGGGEKLFF. DNA of the CDR3: TGTGCCACCAGCAGAGGCGGGGGGGAGAAACTGTTTTTT.